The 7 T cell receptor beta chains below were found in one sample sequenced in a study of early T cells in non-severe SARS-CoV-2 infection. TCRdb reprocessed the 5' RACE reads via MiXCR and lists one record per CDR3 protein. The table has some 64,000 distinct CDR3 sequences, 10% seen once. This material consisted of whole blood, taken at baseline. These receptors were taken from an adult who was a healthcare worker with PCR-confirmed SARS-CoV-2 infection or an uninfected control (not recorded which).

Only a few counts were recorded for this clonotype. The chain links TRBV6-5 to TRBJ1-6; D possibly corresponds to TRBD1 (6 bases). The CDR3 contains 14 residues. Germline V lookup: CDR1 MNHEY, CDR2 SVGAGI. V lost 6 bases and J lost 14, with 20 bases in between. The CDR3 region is CASRPPGAPSALHF. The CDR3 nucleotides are TGTGCCAGCAGACCCCCAGGGGCCCCTTCGGCCCTCCACTTT.

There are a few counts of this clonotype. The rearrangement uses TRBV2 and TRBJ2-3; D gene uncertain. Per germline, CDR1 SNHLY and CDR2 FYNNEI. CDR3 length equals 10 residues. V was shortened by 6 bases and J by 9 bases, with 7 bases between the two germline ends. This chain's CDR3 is CASSPSTQYF. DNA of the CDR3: TGTGCCAGCAGCCCTTCAACGCAGTATTTT.

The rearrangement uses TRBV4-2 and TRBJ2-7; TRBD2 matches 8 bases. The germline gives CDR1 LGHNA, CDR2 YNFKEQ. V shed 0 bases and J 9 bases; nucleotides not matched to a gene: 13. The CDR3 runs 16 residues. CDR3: CASSQDLASGPLMQYF. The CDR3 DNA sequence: TGTGCCAGCAGCCAAGATCTGGCTAGCGGGCCACTTATGCAGTACTTC.

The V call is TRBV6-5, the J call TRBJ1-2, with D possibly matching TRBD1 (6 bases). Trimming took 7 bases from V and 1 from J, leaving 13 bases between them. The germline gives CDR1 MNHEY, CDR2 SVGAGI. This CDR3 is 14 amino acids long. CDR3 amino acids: CASNPSGDNYGYTF. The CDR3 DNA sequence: TGTGCCAGCAACCCTTCAGGGGATAACTATGGCTACACCTTC.

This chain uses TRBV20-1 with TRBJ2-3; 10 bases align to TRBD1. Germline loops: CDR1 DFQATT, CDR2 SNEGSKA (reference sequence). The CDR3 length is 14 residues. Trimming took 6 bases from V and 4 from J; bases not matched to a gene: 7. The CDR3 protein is CSAARQGASDTQYF. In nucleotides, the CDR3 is TGCAGTGCGGCGAGACAGGGGGCTTCAGATACGCAGTATTTT.

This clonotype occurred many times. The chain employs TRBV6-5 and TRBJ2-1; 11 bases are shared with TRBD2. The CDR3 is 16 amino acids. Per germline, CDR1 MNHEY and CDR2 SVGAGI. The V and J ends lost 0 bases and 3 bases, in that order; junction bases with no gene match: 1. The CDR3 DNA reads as TGTGCCAGCAGTTACTCAGGGACTAGCGGCTACAATGAGCAGTTCTTC. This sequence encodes CASSYSGTSGYNEQFF.

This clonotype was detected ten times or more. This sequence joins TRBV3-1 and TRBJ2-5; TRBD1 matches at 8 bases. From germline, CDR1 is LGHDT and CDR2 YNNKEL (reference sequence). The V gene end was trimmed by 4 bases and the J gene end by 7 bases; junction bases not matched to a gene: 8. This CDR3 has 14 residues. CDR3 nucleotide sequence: TGTGCCAGCAGCCGGACAGGGTCGGAGGCGACCCAGTACTTC. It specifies CASSRTGSEATQYF.